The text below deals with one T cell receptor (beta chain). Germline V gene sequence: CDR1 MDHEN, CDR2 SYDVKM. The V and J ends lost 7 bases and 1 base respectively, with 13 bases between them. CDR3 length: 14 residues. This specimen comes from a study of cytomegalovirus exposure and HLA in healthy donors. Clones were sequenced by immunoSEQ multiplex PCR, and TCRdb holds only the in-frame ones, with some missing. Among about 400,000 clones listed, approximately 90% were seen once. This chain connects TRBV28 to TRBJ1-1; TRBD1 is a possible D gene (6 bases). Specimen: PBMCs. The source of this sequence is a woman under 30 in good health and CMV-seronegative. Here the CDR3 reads CASKRGKGNTEAFF. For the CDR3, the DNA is TGTGCCAGCAAGAGGGGGAAAGGGAACACTGAAGCTTTCTTT.